The T cell receptor beta chain under discussion was sequenced for a study of beta chain features in type 1 diabetes. V was shortened by 2 bases and J by 3 bases, with 11 bases between the two germline ends. CDR3 length equals 16 residues. In germline, CDR1 is SGHTA, CDR2 FQGNSA. On this clone itself: What it binds is not known.

Study results and limitations: Any HLA effect on TCRB rearrangement was left unresolved by small sub-analyses. Shorter TCRB CDR3s, moderately but significantly so, were found in Type 1 diabetes patients in all four CD4+ subsets.

Of the isolated RNA, all was reverse transcribed, and so the sequenced material was expressed TCRB transcripts. Produced via immunoSEQ multiplex PCR; TCRdb's table is partial and in-frame only. The sample records roughly 400,000 clones, approximately 15% being singletons. Sequencing was performed on naive CD4+ T cells from blood. The sequence derives from a man aged 30 to 45 in good health. The rearrangement joins TRBV7-2 to TRBJ1-6; D call uncertain. CDR3 sequence reads: CASSLPLGSYNSPLHF. The CDR3 coding sequence is TGTGCCAGCAGCTTACCCTTGGGCAGCTATAATTCACCCCTCCACTTT.